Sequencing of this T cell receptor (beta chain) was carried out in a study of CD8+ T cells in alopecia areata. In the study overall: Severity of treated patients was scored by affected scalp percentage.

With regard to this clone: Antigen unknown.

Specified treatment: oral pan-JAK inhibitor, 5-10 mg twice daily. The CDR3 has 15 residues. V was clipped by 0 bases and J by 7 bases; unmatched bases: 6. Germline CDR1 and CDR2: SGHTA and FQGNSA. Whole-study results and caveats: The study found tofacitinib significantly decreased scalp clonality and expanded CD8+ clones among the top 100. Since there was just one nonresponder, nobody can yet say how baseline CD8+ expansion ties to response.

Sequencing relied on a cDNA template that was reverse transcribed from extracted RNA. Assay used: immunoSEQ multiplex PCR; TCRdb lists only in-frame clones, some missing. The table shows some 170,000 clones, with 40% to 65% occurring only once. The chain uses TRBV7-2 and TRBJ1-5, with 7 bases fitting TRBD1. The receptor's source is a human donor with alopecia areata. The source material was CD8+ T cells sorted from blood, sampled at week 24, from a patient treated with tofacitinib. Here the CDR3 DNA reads TGTGCCAGCAGCTTAGCGGGACAGAGGGGACAGCCCCAGCATTTT. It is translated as CASSLAGQRGQPQHF. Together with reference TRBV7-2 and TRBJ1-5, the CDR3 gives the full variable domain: GAGVSQSPSNKVTEKGKDVELRCDPISGHTALYWYRQSLGQGLEFLIYFQGNSAPDKSGLPSDRFSAERTGGSVSTLTIQRTQQEDSAVYLCASSLAGQRGQPQHFGDGTRLSIL.